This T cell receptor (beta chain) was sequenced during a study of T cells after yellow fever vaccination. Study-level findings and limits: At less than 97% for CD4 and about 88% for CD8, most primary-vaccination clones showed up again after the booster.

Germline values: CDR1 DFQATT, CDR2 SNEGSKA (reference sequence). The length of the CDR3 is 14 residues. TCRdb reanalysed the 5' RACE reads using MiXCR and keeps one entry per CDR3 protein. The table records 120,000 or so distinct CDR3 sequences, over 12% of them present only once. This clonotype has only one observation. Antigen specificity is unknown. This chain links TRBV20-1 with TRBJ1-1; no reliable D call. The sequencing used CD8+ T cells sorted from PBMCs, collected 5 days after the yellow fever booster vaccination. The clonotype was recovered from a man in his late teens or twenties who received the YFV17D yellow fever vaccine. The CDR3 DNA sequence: TGCCGCCCCGTCGGGATCTCTGGCCAGTCTGAAGCTTTCTTT. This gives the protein CRPVGISGQSEAFF.